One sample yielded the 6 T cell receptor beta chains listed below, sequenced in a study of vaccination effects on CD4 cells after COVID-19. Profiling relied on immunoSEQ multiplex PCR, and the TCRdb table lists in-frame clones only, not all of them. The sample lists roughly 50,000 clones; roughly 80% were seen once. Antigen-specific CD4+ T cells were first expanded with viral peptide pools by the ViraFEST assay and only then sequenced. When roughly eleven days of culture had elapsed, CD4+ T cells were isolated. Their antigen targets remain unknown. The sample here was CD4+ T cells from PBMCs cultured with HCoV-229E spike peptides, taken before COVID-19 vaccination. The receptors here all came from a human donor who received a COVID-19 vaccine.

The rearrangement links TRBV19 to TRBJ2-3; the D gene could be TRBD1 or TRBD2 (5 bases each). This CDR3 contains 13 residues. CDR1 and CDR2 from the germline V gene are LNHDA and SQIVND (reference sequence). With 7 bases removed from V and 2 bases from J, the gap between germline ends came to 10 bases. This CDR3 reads CASKPGTTDTQYF. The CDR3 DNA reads TGTGCCAGTAAGCCGGGGACCACAGATACGCAGTATTTT.

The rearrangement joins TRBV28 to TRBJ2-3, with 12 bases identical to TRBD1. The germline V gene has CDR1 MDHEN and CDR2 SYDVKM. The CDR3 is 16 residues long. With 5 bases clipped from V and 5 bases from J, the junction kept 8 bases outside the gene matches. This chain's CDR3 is CASSTWDRGRVDTQYF. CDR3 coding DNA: TGTGCCAGCAGTACGTGGGACAGGGGGCGAGTAGATACGCAGTATTTT.

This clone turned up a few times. The DNA for the CDR3 is TGTGCCATCAGGGCCGACTATGGCTACACCTTC. Translation gives CAIRADYGYTF. This chain joins TRBV2 and TRBJ1-2, with D possibly being TRBD1 (5 bases). V lost 10 bases and J 3 bases, leaving 9 bases between the germline ends. The CDR3 extends over 11 amino acids. Looked up from germline, CDR1 is SNHLY and CDR2 is FYNNEI.

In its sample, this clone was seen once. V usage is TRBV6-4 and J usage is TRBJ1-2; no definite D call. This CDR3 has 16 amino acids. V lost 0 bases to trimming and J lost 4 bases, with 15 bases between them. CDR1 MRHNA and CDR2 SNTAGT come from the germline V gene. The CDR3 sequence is CASSDSNQDGGYGYTF. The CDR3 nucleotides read TGTGCCAGCAGTGACTCCAACCAGGACGGAGGCTATGGCTACACCTTC.

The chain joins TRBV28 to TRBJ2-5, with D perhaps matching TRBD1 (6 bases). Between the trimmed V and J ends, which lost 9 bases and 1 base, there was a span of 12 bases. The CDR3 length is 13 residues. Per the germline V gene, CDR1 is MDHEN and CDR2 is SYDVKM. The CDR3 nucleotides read TGTGCCAGTACATCAGGGGCCCAAGAGACCCAGTACTTC. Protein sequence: CASTSGAQETQYF.

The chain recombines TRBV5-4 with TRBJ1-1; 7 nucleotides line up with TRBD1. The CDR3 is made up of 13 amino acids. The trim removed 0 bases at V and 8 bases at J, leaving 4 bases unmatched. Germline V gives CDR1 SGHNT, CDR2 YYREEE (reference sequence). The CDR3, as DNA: TGTGCCAGCAGCTTGGCCGGGACAGCCGAAGCTTTCTTT. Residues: CASSLAGTAEAFF.